The 27 T cell receptor beta chains below come from one sample, sequenced in a study of T-cell memory formation after mild COVID-19. TCRdb analysed the 5' RACE reads with MiXCR anew, one entry per CDR3 protein. The sample lists roughly 100,000 distinct CDR3 sequences, 17% occurring once. The sample consisted of PBMCs or a T cell subset sorted from them (not recorded which). The receptors were sampled from an adult woman who had mild COVID-19 (a few samples of this study predate the infection). Cell type and time point are not known.

Only a few counts were recorded for this clonotype. The gene calls are TRBV11-2 and TRBJ2-1; 8 nucleotides match TRBD1. Germline V gives CDR1 SGHAT, CDR2 FQNNGV. The CDR3 consists of 16 residues. V was pared by 5 bases and J by 1 base, with 7 bases of the junction left unmatched. This CDR3 reads CASSPRTGRSYNEQFF. For the CDR3, the DNA is TGTGCCAGCAGCCCGAGGACAGGGAGGTCCTACAATGAGCAGTTCTTC.

In its sample, this clonotype was seen a few times. The genes are TRBV19 and TRBJ1-1; D is unresolved. Trimming left V 7 bases short and J 1 base short, with 13 bases between. CDR3 length: 14 residues. The germline gives CDR1 LNHDA, CDR2 SQIVND (reference sequence). DNA of the CDR3: TGTGCCAGTAAACCCGGGTCGGGGAACACTGAAGCTTTCTTT. Encoded protein: CASKPGSGNTEAFF. The full variable domain, with the rest looked up from reference TRBV19 and TRBJ1-1, is DGGITQSPKYLFRKEGQNVTLSCEQNLNHDAMYWYRQDPGQGLRLIYYSQIVNDFQKGDIAEGYSVSREKKESFPLTVTSAQKNPTAFYLCASKPGSGNTEAFFGQGTRLTVV.

Only a few counts were recorded for this clonotype. The CDR3, as DNA: TGTGCCAGTAGTATCGGGGAGAACACTGAAGCTTTCTTT. Residues: CASSIGENTEAFF. The chain uses TRBV19 and TRBJ1-1, with unresolved D. The V end was cut by 3 bases, the J end by 1 base, with 6 bases between. Germline V lookup: CDR1 LNHDA, CDR2 SQIVND (reference sequence). There are 13 residues in the CDR3.

This clonotype was seen more than once but under ten times. The chain links TRBV20-1 to TRBJ2-1, with 10 bases fitting TRBD2. Germline V lookup: CDR1 DFQATT, CDR2 SNEGSKA (reference sequence). The CDR3 is 14 residues long. J lost 6 bases, V lost 0 bases, and 2 bases had no gene match. CDR3: CSARDLAGANEQFF. Written as DNA, the CDR3 is TGCAGTGCTAGAGATCTAGCGGGGGCCAATGAGCAGTTCTTC.

This rearrangement joins TRBV7-9 to TRBJ2-1; 10 nucleotides agree with TRBD2. The CDR3 sequence is 15 residues long. V shed 5 bases, J shed 4 bases, and the junction held 5 bases outside the gene matches. The germline V gene encodes CDR1 SEHNR and CDR2 FQNEAQ (reference sequence). The CDR3 loop is CASSILAGAYNEQFF. The CDR3 DNA is TGTGCCAGCAGCATTCTAGCGGGAGCTTACAATGAGCAGTTCTTC.

The chain employs TRBV6-1 and TRBJ1-5; 9 nucleotides match TRBD1. Germline V gene lookup returns CDR1 MNHNS and CDR2 SASEGT. The CDR3 is 16 residues long. Unmatched junction bases numbered 11, after V lost 5 bases and J lost 6 bases. The DNA for the CDR3 is TGTGCCAGCAGTCCCACTGACAGGGGGGTTTTTCAGCCCCAGCATTTT. This codes for CASSPTDRGVFQPQHF.

This clonotype was detected a few times. V and J are TRBV5-1 and TRBJ1-1; 7 bases align to TRBD1. With 2 bases clipped from V and 1 base from J, the junction kept 5 bases outside the gene matches. Germline V gives CDR1 SGHRS, CDR2 YFSETQ. The CDR3 is 15 amino acids. CDR3 coding DNA: TGCGCCAGCAGCTTCGTCGCAGGGGGGAACACTGAAGCTTTCTTT. Protein sequence: CASSFVAGGNTEAFF.

This clonotype was recorded a few times. The rearrangement uses TRBV12-3 or TRBV12-4 and TRBJ1-2; maybe TRBD1 (5 bases). The CDR3 has 15 amino acids. Between the trimmed V and J ends, which lost 4 bases and 4 bases, there was a span of 16 bases. This CDR3 is CASSSRGSSFYGYTF. In DNA form, the CDR3 reads TGTGCCAGCAGTTCCCGGGGGTCCTCTTTCTATGGCTACACCTTC.

V usage is TRBV27 and J usage is TRBJ2-5; 7 nucleotides match TRBD1. V was pared by 2 bases and J by 0 bases, with 3 bases of the junction left unmatched. The CDR3 contains 15 residues. Germline CDR1 and CDR2: MNHEY and SMNVEV (reference sequence). CDR3 amino acids: CASSLRDRDQETQYF. The CDR3 DNA reads as TGTGCCAGCAGTTTACGTGACAGGGACCAAGAGACCCAGTACTTC.

The V gene is TRBV7-9, the J gene TRBJ1-1; no reliable D call. Deletions cut 1 base from V and 6 bases from J, with 12 bases between. The CDR3 spans 14 residues. Germline V gene sequence: CDR1 SEHNR, CDR2 FQNEAQ (reference sequence). CDR3 DNA sequence: TGTGCCAGCAGCTTAGGCAGGCTTTGGTCTGAAGCTTTCTTT. As protein: CASSLGRLWSEAFF.

This chain links TRBV5-6 with TRBJ2-7, with D perhaps matching TRBD1 or TRBD2 (5 bases each). Germline V gene sequence: CDR1 SGHDT, CDR2 YYEEEE. The CDR3 spans 15 residues. V lost 0 bases and J 0 bases, leaving 10 bases between the germline ends. The CDR3 loop is CASSLDRDPSYEQYF. DNA of the CDR3: TGTGCCAGCAGCTTGGATAGGGACCCCTCCTACGAGCAGTACTTC.

The V and J genes are TRBV24-1 and TRBJ1-2; D is unclear. This CDR3 has 14 amino acids. From germline, CDR1 is KGHDR and CDR2 SFDVKD. V dropped 0 bases and J dropped 2 bases, with 6 bases sitting between them. CDR3 bases: TGTGCCACCAGTGATTTGGGCGGAAACTATGGCTACACCTTC. The encoded protein is CATSDLGGNYGYTF.

The V gene is TRBV6-5, the J gene TRBJ2-3; no reliable D call. Germline V CDR1 and CDR2: MNHEY, SVGAGI. V was pared by 2 bases and J by 3 bases, with 18 bases between. The CDR3 loop spans 17 amino acids. CDR3 residues: CASSYSPPPGVTDTQYF. CDR3 bases: TGTGCCAGCAGTTACAGCCCCCCGCCAGGAGTAACAGATACGCAGTATTTT.

The rearrangement links TRBV29-1 to TRBJ2-7; 7 bases are a match to TRBD1. J was trimmed by 0 bases and V by 5 bases; bases with no gene match: 10. CDR3 length: 15 amino acids. Looked up from germline, CDR1 is SQVTM and CDR2 is ANQGSEA. CDR3 coding DNA: TGCAGCGTTAATGGGCGGACAGGCAGCTCCTACGAGCAGTACTTC. This codes for CSVNGRTGSSYEQYF.

The chain employs TRBV7-6 and TRBJ2-5, with unresolved D. The length of the CDR3 is 12 residues. CDR1 and CDR2 from the germline V gene are SGHVS and FNYEAQ. Trimming cost V 5 bases and J 4 bases, with 8 bases left between them. The CDR3 sequence: CASSPMSETQYF. The CDR3 DNA reads TGTGCCAGCAGCCCGATGTCAGAGACCCAGTACTTC.

This clonotype has more than one count but fewer than ten. CDR3 coding DNA: TGTGCCAGTAGTATAGATAATCCACCCGGAAACACCATATATTTT. Its protein is CASSIDNPPGNTIYF. This chain connects TRBV19 to TRBJ1-3; D remains unclear. Germline-derived CDR1 and CDR2 are LNHDA and SQIVND (reference sequence). The V gene lost 0 bases and the J gene lost 4 bases, with 10 bases spanning the gap. CDR3 size: 15 residues.

This clonotype showed up just a few times. The chain employs TRBV20-1 and TRBJ2-2, with 7 nucleotides matching TRBD2. J was trimmed by 3 bases and V by 7 bases; bases with no gene match: 2. Germline V CDR1 and CDR2: DFQATT, SNEGSKA (reference sequence). The CDR3 totals 12 residues. The CDR3 DNA reads TGCAGTGGGGAGGGTTACACCGGGGAGCTGTTTTTT. Protein: CSGEGYTGELFF.

V and J are TRBV4-3 and TRBJ2-4; D not resolved. The CDR3 spans 19 residues. CDR1 is LGHNA and CDR2 is YSLEER in the germline V gene. V was cut by 0 bases and J by 0 bases, with 18 bases left in between. The CDR3 spells CASSQDYRGVGLAKNIQYF. The CDR3 DNA sequence: TGCGCCAGCAGCCAAGATTACCGAGGAGTGGGATTAGCCAAAAACATTCAGTACTTC.

This clonotype was detected only a few times. The chain uses TRBV27 and TRBJ2-5; TRBD1 aligns across 10 bases. The CDR3 totals 16 residues. Trimming removed 5 bases from V and 6 bases from J; junction bases left unmatched: 12. Germline assignment: CDR1 MNHEY and CDR2 SMNVEV (reference sequence). The CDR3, as DNA: TGTGCCAGCAGTCCTGACCGGGACAGGGGAACAAAGACCCAGTACTTC. It codes for CASSPDRDRGTKTQYF.

V is TRBV7-9 and J is TRBJ2-5; D remains ambiguous. The V end lost 1 base, the J end lost 5 bases, and 8 bases lay between the germline ends. The germline V gene has CDR1 SEHNR and CDR2 FQNEAQ (reference sequence). The CDR3 sequence is 13 residues long. CDR3 region: CASSLVVRETQYF. The CDR3 DNA follows: TGTGCCAGCAGCTTAGTGGTTCGTGAGACCCAGTACTTC.

The CDR3 DNA reads as TGTGCCTGGAGTAAAGGAACAGGTTCTAGCACAGATACGCAGTATTTT. This codes for CAWSKGTGSSTDTQYF. The chain recombines TRBV30 with TRBJ2-3, with a weak D call TRBD1 (5 bases). V was clipped by 2 bases and J by 0 bases, with 15 bases between them. In germline, CDR1 is GTSNPN, CDR2 SVGIG (reference sequence). The CDR3 loop spans 16 amino acids.

The sample holds a few counts of this clonotype. V gene TRBV7-9 combines with J gene TRBJ2-5; D gene uncertain. V shed 0 bases and J shed 1 base, with 9 bases lying between them. The CDR3 has 15 residues. Germline V gene sequence: CDR1 SEHNR, CDR2 FQNEAQ (reference sequence). This chain's CDR3 is CASSLAAATQETQYF. For the CDR3, the DNA is TGTGCCAGCAGCTTAGCGGCGGCAACCCAAGAGACCCAGTACTTC.

This sequence joins TRBV4-1 and TRBJ2-2; no definite D call. The V end was cut by 3 bases, the J end by 3 bases, with 8 bases between. The germline gives CDR1 MGHRA, CDR2 YSYEKL. The CDR3 is 14 residues long. CDR3 sequence: CASSQWSDTGELFF. CDR3 nucleotides: TGCGCCAGCAGCCAGTGGTCCGACACCGGGGAGCTGTTTTTT.

The chain carries TRBV9 and TRBJ1-2; TRBD1 aligns across 9 bases. V shed 3 bases, J shed 4 bases, and the junction held 7 bases outside the gene matches. The germline CDR1 and CDR2 sequences are SGDLS and YYNGEE. This CDR3 is built from 15 residues. The CDR3 nucleotides read TGTGCCAGCAGCGGCGGGACAGGGTATTTCTATGGCTACACCTTC. Residues: CASSGGTGYFYGYTF.

In its sample, this clonotype was seen many times. The V gene is TRBV29-1, the J gene TRBJ1-2; the D is unclear. The CDR3 has 12 residues. The germline CDR1 and CDR2 sequences are SQVTM and ANQGSEA. The V end was cut by 2 bases, the J end by 3 bases, with 7 bases between. The CDR3 region is CSVEPGDYGYTF. CDR3 DNA: TGCAGCGTTGAACCGGGAGACTATGGCTACACCTTC.

The rearrangement links TRBV15 to TRBJ2-3; TRBD1 aligns across 9 bases. V trimming: 2 bases; J trimming: 4 bases; junction bases outside the gene matches: 4. Germline assignment: CDR1 LNHNV and CDR2 YYDKDF (reference sequence). The CDR3 runs to 15 residues. The CDR3 sequence: CATSRRTGVPDTQYF. The CDR3 DNA is TGTGCCACCAGCAGACGGACAGGGGTCCCAGATACGCAGTATTTT.

The V gene is TRBV11-3, the J gene TRBJ2-7; D is possibly TRBD2 (5 bases). CDR1 SGHNT and CDR2 YENEEA come from the germline V gene. The CDR3 is 15 residues long. With 0 bases removed from V and 1 base from J, the gap between germline ends came to 10 bases. CDR3 sequence reads: CASSLDVGDSYEQYF. The DNA of the CDR3 is TGTGCCAGCAGCTTAGATGTCGGGGATTCCTACGAGCAGTACTTC.